Included here is one T cell receptor beta chain sequence, with context. There are 17 residues in the CDR3. V shed 0 bases and J shed 0 bases, with 13 bases lying between them. Germline V gives CDR1 SGDLS, CDR2 YYNGEE. The sample belongs to a study of cytomegalovirus exposure and HLA in healthy donors. Vbeta (60) and Jbeta (13) primers were used in the PCR. Clones were sequenced by immunoSEQ multiplex PCR, and TCRdb holds only the in-frame ones, with some missing. The sample records about 160,000 clones, about four fifths being singletons. The material sequenced was PBMCs. The chain is built from TRBV9 and TRBJ1-3; possibly TRBD1 for D (6 bases). The TCR was taken from a girl under 18 in good health and CMV-seropositive. CDR3 region: CASSVDFRGHSGNTIYF. The CDR3 DNA sequence: TGTGCCAGCAGCGTAGATTTCAGGGGTCACTCTGGAAACACCATATATTTT.